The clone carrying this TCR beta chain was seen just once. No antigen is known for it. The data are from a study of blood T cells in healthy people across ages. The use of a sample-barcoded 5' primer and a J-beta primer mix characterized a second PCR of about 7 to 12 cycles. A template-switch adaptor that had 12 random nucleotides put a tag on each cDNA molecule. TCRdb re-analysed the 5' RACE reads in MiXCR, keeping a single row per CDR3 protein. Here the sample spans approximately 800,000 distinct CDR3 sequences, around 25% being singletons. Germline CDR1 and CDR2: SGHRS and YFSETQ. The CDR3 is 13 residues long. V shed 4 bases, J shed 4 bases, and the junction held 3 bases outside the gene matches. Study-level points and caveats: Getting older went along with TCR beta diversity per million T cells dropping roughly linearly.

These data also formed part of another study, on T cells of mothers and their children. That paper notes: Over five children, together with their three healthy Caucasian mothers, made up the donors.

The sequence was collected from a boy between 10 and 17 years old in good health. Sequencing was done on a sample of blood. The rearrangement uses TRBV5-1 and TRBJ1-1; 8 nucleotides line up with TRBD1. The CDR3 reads CASSADRATEAFF. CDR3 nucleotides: TGCGCCAGCAGCGCGGACAGGGCCACTGAAGCTTTCTTT.